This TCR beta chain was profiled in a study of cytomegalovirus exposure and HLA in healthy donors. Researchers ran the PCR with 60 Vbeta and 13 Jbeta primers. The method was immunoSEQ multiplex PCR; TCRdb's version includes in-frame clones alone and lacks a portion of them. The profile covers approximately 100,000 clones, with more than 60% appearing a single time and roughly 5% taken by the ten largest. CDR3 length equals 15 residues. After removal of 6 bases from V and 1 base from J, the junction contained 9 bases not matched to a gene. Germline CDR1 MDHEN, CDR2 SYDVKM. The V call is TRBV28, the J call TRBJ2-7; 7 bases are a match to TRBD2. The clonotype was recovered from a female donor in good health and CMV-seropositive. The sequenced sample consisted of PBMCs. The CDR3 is CASRRLGRGSYEQYF. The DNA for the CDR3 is TGTGCCAGCAGACGCCTGGGGCGGGGGTCCTACGAGCAGTACTTC.